The 28 T cell receptor beta chains presented below share a single source sample, sequenced in a study of OX40 agonist ivuxolimab in advanced cancers. TCRdb's table, derived via immunoSEQ multiplex PCR, lists solely in-frame clones and lacks some. The sample includes roughly 87,000 clones, approximately 91% of them seen just once. Source: CD4+ or CD8+ T cells sorted from blood, taken in a trial of the OX40 agonist ivuxolimab. The receptors were sampled from an adult with an advanced solid tumor such as melanoma, head and neck, liver or kidney cancer.

This chain connects TRBV25-1 to TRBJ2-2; unclear D gene. The V gene lost 4 bases and the J gene lost 7 bases, with 19 bases spanning the gap. This CDR3 has 16 amino acids. Germline CDR1 and CDR2: MGHDK and SYGVNS. The CDR3: CASSGLDTTWVGELFF. CDR3 DNA: TGTGCCAGCAGTGGCCTTGACACGACCTGGGTCGGGGAGCTGTTTTTT.

The chain uses TRBV6-4 and TRBJ2-1; 7 bases line up with TRBD1. Looked up from germline, CDR1 is MRHNA and CDR2 is SNTAGT. V lost 4 bases, J lost 10 bases, and 10 bases stayed unmatched. The CDR3 has 14 amino acids. CDR3 nucleotides: TGTGCCAGCAGTGCCGAACAGGGGTGGGACGAGCAGTTCTTC. It yields the protein CASSAEQGWDEQFF.

The chain carries TRBV28 and TRBJ2-7, with 9 bases identical to TRBD1. Unmatched junction bases numbered 5, after V lost 2 bases and J lost 3 bases. This CDR3 region has 15 residues. Germline CDR1 is MDHEN and CDR2 is SYDVKM. CDR3 amino acids: CASSLMGQGGYEQYF. DNA for the CDR3: TGTGCCAGCAGTTTAATGGGACAGGGAGGCTACGAGCAGTACTTC.

This rearrangement joins TRBV18 to TRBJ1-1; D gene ambiguous. CDR1 and CDR2 from the germline V gene are KGHSH and LQKENI. There are 12 residues in the CDR3. V was trimmed by 6 bases and J by 4 bases, leaving 9 bases between them. The CDR3 coding sequence is TGTGCCAGCTCTACCACCGTCACTGAAGCTTTCTTT. Translating gives CASSTTVTEAFF.

V is TRBV27 and J is TRBJ2-5; weak D call: TRBD2 (5 bases). Germline lookup yields CDR1 MNHEY and CDR2 SMNVEV (reference sequence). The CDR3 is 13 amino acids. V was clipped by 8 bases and J by 5 bases, with 15 bases between them. The chain's CDR3 is CASRGADRETQYF. In DNA, the CDR3 is TGTGCCAGCCGAGGAGCGGATCGGGAGACCCAGTACTTC.

This clone appeared a few times. This chain links TRBV2 with TRBJ2-1, with D perhaps TRBD2 (6 bases). Germline V lookup: CDR1 SNHLY, CDR2 FYNNEI. The germline V and J ends were trimmed by 2 bases and 9 bases, with 17 bases remaining between them. The CDR3 loop spans 15 amino acids. CDR3 loop: CASSERSFRGSEQFF. The CDR3 nucleotides are TGTGCCAGCAGTGAAAGGTCGTTCCGGGGGAGTGAGCAGTTCTTC.

CDR3 sequence: CASRGPGQGSYNEQFF. CDR3 bases: TGTGCCAGCAGGGGGCCCGGACAGGGGTCCTACAATGAGCAGTTCTTC. This sequence joins TRBV6-4 and TRBJ2-1; 9 bases agree with TRBD1. The CDR3 spans 16 residues. Germline assignment: CDR1 MRHNA and CDR2 SNTAGT. Trimming at V came to 6 bases and at J to 1 base, leaving 7 bases not matched to a gene.

The genes are TRBV7-3 and TRBJ2-7; no reliable D call. Germline V lookup: CDR1 SGHTA, CDR2 FQGTGA. Trimming removed 10 bases from V and 5 bases from J, with 15 bases in between. The CDR3 has 12 residues. The CDR3 region has the DNA TGTGCCACCACCCCCTTACGCGACGAGCAGTACTTC. Protein: CATTPLRDEQYF.

This chain links TRBV28 with TRBJ1-2; D is perhaps TRBD1 (5 bases). This CDR3 region has 14 residues. V lost 6 bases to trimming and J lost 4 bases, with 15 bases between them. The germline V gene has CDR1 MDHEN and CDR2 SYDVKM. Here the CDR3 DNA reads TGTGCCAGCAGGATAGGGACGGCCTCCTATGGCTACACCTTC. It is translated as CASRIGTASYGYTF.

The V gene is TRBV9, the J gene TRBJ2-3; 9 nucleotides align to TRBD2. CDR1 is SGDLS, CDR2 YYNGEE, per germline. This CDR3 has 16 residues. Trimming cost V 2 bases and J 5 bases; bases outside gene matches: 9. The CDR3: CASSVLAGAPQDTQYF. CDR3 nucleotide sequence: TGTGCCAGCAGCGTTTTAGCGGGGGCCCCACAAGATACGCAGTATTTT.

The rearrangement uses TRBV28 and TRBJ1-3, with D perhaps TRBD1 (5 bases). Germline V gene lookup returns CDR1 MDHEN and CDR2 SYDVKM. Deletions cut 2 bases from V and 5 bases from J, with 13 bases between. The CDR3 runs 15 residues. The CDR3 nucleotides are TGTGCCAGCAGTTTAAGAGGGGCGGAAAGAAACACCATATATTTT. Translating gives CASSLRGAERNTIYF.

This rearrangement joins TRBV4-1 to TRBJ2-4; D unresolved. CDR3 length equals 17 residues. CDR1 MGHRA and CDR2 YSYEKL come from the germline V gene. Trimming removed 3 bases from V and 0 bases from J, with 15 bases in between. The CDR3 coding sequence is TGCGCCAGCAGCCAGGAAAGGGTTCAGGTAGCCAAAAACATTCAGTACTTC. It encodes CASSQERVQVAKNIQYF.

The chain combines TRBV10-3 with TRBJ1-5, with no clear D. V was pared by 3 bases and J by 3 bases, with 6 bases between. The CDR3 sequence is 13 residues long. In germline, CDR1 is ENHRY, CDR2 SYGVKD. The CDR3 here is CAISDSTNQPQHF. The CDR3 DNA reads as TGTGCCATCAGTGACAGTACCAATCAGCCCCAGCATTTT.

This chain connects TRBV6-1 to TRBJ1-1; the D gene is possibly TRBD1 (5 bases). Trimming stripped 8 bases from V and 5 bases from J, with 18 bases between. Germline V gene data show CDR1 as MNHNS and CDR2 as SASEGT. The CDR3 sequence is 14 residues long. CDR3 residues: CASEKQEFITEAFF. CDR3 DNA: TGTGCCAGCGAAAAACAGGAGTTCATTACTGAAGCTTTCTTT.

V gene TRBV30 combines with J gene TRBJ1-6; perhaps TRBD1 as D (5 bases). The CDR3 has 13 residues. The germline gives CDR1 GTSNPN, CDR2 SVGIG (reference sequence). The germline V and J ends were trimmed by 2 bases and 7 bases, with 9 bases remaining between them. In DNA, the CDR3 is TGTGCCTGGAGTTGGGGGGGAAATTCACCCCTCCACTTT. Translation gives CAWSWGGNSPLHF.

The chain is built from TRBV6-5 and TRBJ2-7, with 9 bases lining up with TRBD1. Germline CDR1 and CDR2: MNHEY and SVGAGI. The V gene end was trimmed by 10 bases and the J gene end by 0 bases; junction bases not matched to a gene: 7. CDR3 size: 14 residues. This CDR3 reads CATRGQGHSYEQYF. CDR3 nucleotide sequence: TGTGCCACCCGCGGACAGGGGCACTCCTACGAGCAGTACTTC.

V and J are TRBV5-4 and TRBJ2-2; 7 bases are a match to TRBD2. The CDR3 runs 15 residues. V shed 4 bases, J shed 5 bases, and the junction held 8 bases outside the gene matches. The germline gives CDR1 SGHNT, CDR2 YYREEE (reference sequence). CDR3 in amino acids: CASSTPGGETGELFF. The CDR3 nucleotides are TGTGCCAGCAGCACACCGGGGGGAGAAACCGGGGAGCTGTTTTTT.

V gene TRBV21-1 combines with J gene TRBJ1-4; the DNA was not used to check the table's D call, TRBD1. TRBV21-1 is tagged as a pseudogene. This CDR3 has 16 residues. CDR3 DNA: TGTGCCAGCAGCAAAGTCGACAACCCAACTAATGAAAAACTGTTTTTT. Translating gives CASSKVDNPTNEKLFF.

V is TRBV4-3 and J is TRBJ2-3; 9 bases match TRBD2. In germline, CDR1 is LGHNA, CDR2 YSLEER. The CDR3 consists of 16 residues. Trimming at V came to 4 bases and at J to 3 bases, leaving 8 bases not matched to a gene. The CDR3 DNA is TGCGCCAGCAGCCCCTTAGGACTAGCGATTACAGATACGCAGTATTTT. This sequence encodes CASSPLGLAITDTQYF.

In its sample, this clone was seen once. The rearrangement links TRBV11-2 to TRBJ2-2, with TRBD1 matching 9 bases. In germline, CDR1 is SGHAT, CDR2 FQNNGV. The CDR3 contains 15 residues. The V and J ends lost 5 bases and 7 bases, in that order; junction bases with no gene match: 8. This CDR3 is CASSALTGGIGELFF. For the CDR3, the DNA is TGTGCCAGCAGCGCTCTGACAGGGGGAATCGGGGAGCTGTTTTTT.

The chain combines TRBV11-2 with TRBJ2-1; perhaps D is TRBD1 or TRBD2 (5 bases each). Trimming cost V 1 base and J 0 bases, with 13 bases left between them. Germline V gene lookup returns CDR1 SGHAT and CDR2 FQNNGV. The CDR3 runs 17 residues. The CDR3 sequence: CASSLAGSGSSYNEQFF. Written as DNA, the CDR3 is TGTGCCAGCAGCTTAGCAGGGTCGGGAAGCTCCTACAATGAGCAGTTCTTC.

The chain employs TRBV11-2 and TRBJ2-1; D remains ambiguous. Trimming took 0 bases from V and 6 from J, leaving 6 bases between them. Germline V lookup: CDR1 SGHAT, CDR2 FQNNGV. The CDR3 spans 13 residues. CDR3 coding DNA: TGTGCCAGCAGCTTAGATCCGGCCAATGAGCAGTTCTTC. Translating it yields CASSLDPANEQFF.

This sequence joins TRBV25-1 and TRBJ2-7; 8 bases agree with TRBD1. Germline loops: CDR1 MGHDK, CDR2 SYGVNS. This CDR3 comprises 15 residues. Trimming cost V 2 bases and J 4 bases; bases outside gene matches: 7. The CDR3 protein is CASSEVGTGDYEQYF. The CDR3 coding sequence is TGTGCCAGCAGTGAAGTAGGGACAGGCGATTACGAGCAGTACTTC.

This chain joins TRBV6-5 and TRBJ2-1; D call uncertain. CDR1 MNHEY and CDR2 SVGAGI come from the germline V gene. CDR3 length: 13 residues. Trimming cost V 6 bases and J 4 bases, with 10 bases left between them. CDR3 loop: CASRGSYYNEQFF. As DNA, the CDR3 is TGTGCCAGCAGAGGGTCCTATTACAATGAGCAGTTCTTC.

This clone was recorded only once. The chain uses TRBV6-5 and TRBJ1-4, with 12 bases aligning to TRBD1. CDR1 MNHEY and CDR2 SVGAGI come from the germline V gene. The CDR3 contains 13 residues. The V segment lost 10 bases and the J segment 7 bases; nucleotides outside the gene matches: 4. CDR3 DNA sequence: TGTGCCACCGGGGACAGGGGGCCTGAAAAACTGTTTTTT. It encodes CATGDRGPEKLFF.

This chain joins TRBV7-8 and TRBJ1-2; possibly TRBD1 for D (5 bases). V was clipped by 5 bases and J by 0 bases, with 22 bases between them. CDR3 size: 18 residues. The germline V gene encodes CDR1 SGHVS and CDR2 FQNEAQ. The CDR3: CASSLKGTRAFTNYGYTF. In nucleotides, the CDR3 is TGTGCCAGCAGCCTAAAAGGGACCCGCGCTTTTACTAACTATGGCTACACCTTC.

The chain couples TRBV6-5 to TRBJ1-1; D gene ambiguous. Trimming took off 8 bases at V and 8 bases at J, with 18 bases between the two ends. This CDR3 has 13 amino acids. CDR1 MNHEY and CDR2 SVGAGI come from the germline V gene. The CDR3 sequence is CASSKYGVFEAFF. The DNA of the CDR3 is TGTGCCAGCTCTAAGTATGGGGTCTTCGAAGCTTTCTTT.

V usage is TRBV16 and J usage is TRBJ1-6; no definite D call. The CDR3 is made up of 16 amino acids. Germline assignment: CDR1 KGHSY and CDR2 FQNENV. The V end lost 4 bases, the J end lost 0 bases, and 10 bases lay between the germline ends. This chain's CDR3 is CASSPSAGSYNSPLHF. The CDR3 DNA sequence: TGTGCCAGCAGCCCCAGCGCGGGCTCCTATAATTCACCCCTCCACTTT.